These 12 T cell receptor beta chains came from one sample sequenced in a study of cytomegalovirus exposure and HLA in healthy donors. Primers included in the PCR were 60 Vbeta and 13 Jbeta primers. Only in-frame clones appear in the TCRdb table, and some are missing; sequencing was by immunoSEQ multiplex PCR. The sample shows approximately 210,000 clones, 81% of them seen only once. What was sequenced was PBMCs. The receptors shown here come from a man aged 18 to 29 in good health and CMV-seronegative.

The J gene is TRBJ2-7, the V gene TRBV4-2, with 9 bases identical to TRBD1. Unmatched junction bases numbered 24, after V lost 8 bases and J lost 4 bases. CDR1 LGHNA and CDR2 YNFKEQ come from the germline V gene. This CDR3 has 19 amino acids. The CDR3, as DNA: TGTGCCAGCTCCACTAAACGGGACAGGGCTGGTTATCCGGTTTACGAGCAGTACTTC. Protein: CASSTKRDRAGYPVYEQYF.

The V call is TRBV5-1, the J call TRBJ1-4; 8 bases map to TRBD1. CDR1 SGHRS and CDR2 YFSETQ come from the germline V gene. The V segment lost 0 bases and the J segment 5 bases; nucleotides outside the gene matches: 6. The CDR3 runs to 16 residues. The CDR3: CASSLGQGAINEKLFF. CDR3 sequence (DNA): TGCGCCAGCAGCTTGGGGCAGGGGGCTATAAATGAAAAACTGTTTTTT.

This clone was detected a few times. The chain joins TRBV7-8 to TRBJ1-3; the D is unclear. The germline V gene has CDR1 SGHVS and CDR2 FQNEAQ. With 4 bases removed from V and 2 bases from J, the gap between germline ends came to 12 bases. The CDR3 totals 15 residues. CDR3 sequence reads: CASSSLSVPGNTIYF. In DNA, the CDR3 is TGTGCCAGCAGCTCGCTATCCGTTCCTGGAAACACCATATATTTT.

The CDR3 nucleotides are TGTGCCAGCAGTGAAGGAAAGCGGGAGAGGGGCTACGAGCAGTACTTC. Amino acids: CASSEGKRERGYEQYF. V gene TRBV25-1 combines with J gene TRBJ2-7; TRBD2 aligns across 8 bases. Per the germline V gene, CDR1 is MGHDK and CDR2 is SYGVNS. V lost 2 bases, J lost 3 bases, and 9 bases stayed unmatched. This CDR3 is built from 16 residues.

This chain connects TRBV29-1 to TRBJ2-1; no reliable D call. V was clipped by 0 bases and J by 12 bases, with 15 bases between them. Per germline, CDR1 SQVTM and CDR2 ANQGSEA. This CDR3 is 13 amino acids long. This CDR3 is CSVEEVNLESQFF. In nucleotides, the CDR3 is TGCAGCGTTGAAGAGGTGAACTTAGAATCGCAGTTCTTC.

The chain links TRBV28 to TRBJ2-6; D is uncertain. Germline CDR1 reads MDHEN; CDR2 reads SYDVKM. This CDR3 is built from 14 residues. V was pared by 5 bases and J by 3 bases, with 8 bases between. The CDR3 region is CASSTARGANVLTF. CDR3 nucleotides: TGTGCCAGCAGTACAGCTCGTGGGGCCAACGTCCTGACTTTC.

The rearrangement uses TRBV4-2 and TRBJ2-2; 10 bases match TRBD2. Looked up from germline, CDR1 is LGHNA and CDR2 is YNFKEQ. The CDR3 extends over 20 amino acids. V gave up 0 bases and J gave up 2 bases; unmatched junction bases: 12. The CDR3 bases are TGTGCCAGCAGCCAAGATTCGGGGGCAGCGGGAGGGCTAAACACCGGGGAGCTGTTTTTT. Translation gives CASSQDSGAAGGLNTGELFF.

This sequence joins TRBV27 and TRBJ1-2; 7 bases match TRBD1. Per germline, CDR1 MNHEY and CDR2 SMNVEV (reference sequence). V was pared by 0 bases and J by 4 bases, with 2 bases of the junction left unmatched. The CDR3 totals 14 residues. CDR3 DNA: TGTGCCAGCAGTTTATCTTCAGGGGGCTATGGCTACACCTTC. This codes for CASSLSSGGYGYTF.

This clone was observed a few times. V gene TRBV27 combines with J gene TRBJ2-1, with TRBD1 matching 8 bases. CDR3 length equals 14 residues. J lost 6 bases, V lost 3 bases, and 4 bases had no gene match. Germline CDR1 is MNHEY and CDR2 is SMNVEV (reference sequence). In nucleotides, the CDR3 is TGTGCCAGCAGTTTTGACAGGGGATTCAATGAGCAGTTCTTC. Translated: CASSFDRGFNEQFF.

The chain has TRBV27 and TRBJ2-4; no definite D call. Germline lookup yields CDR1 MNHEY and CDR2 SMNVEV (reference sequence). V lost 2 bases to trimming and J lost 2 bases, with 7 bases between them. There are 14 residues in the CDR3. The CDR3 loop reads CASSLRASKNIQYF. The CDR3 DNA reads TGTGCCAGCAGTTTAAGAGCTTCCAAAAACATTCAGTACTTC.

The chain couples TRBV7-2 to TRBJ1-2; D is possibly TRBD1 (5 bases). The CDR3 has 13 amino acids. From germline, CDR1 is SGHTA and CDR2 FQGNSA. Trimming took off 6 bases at V and 1 base at J, with 9 bases between the two ends. Here the CDR3 reads CASSLDSNYGYTF. In DNA, the CDR3 is TGTGCCAGCAGTCTCGACAGTAACTATGGCTACACCTTC.

This chain links TRBV10-2 with TRBJ1-1; D unresolved. V dropped 0 bases and J dropped 0 bases, with 5 bases sitting between them. Germline V gene lookup returns CDR1 WSHSY and CDR2 SAAADI. The CDR3 contains 14 residues. CDR3 region: CASSESFVNTEAFF. DNA of the CDR3: TGCGCCAGCAGTGAGTCTTTCGTGAACACTGAAGCTTTCTTT.